These T cell receptor beta chains were read from a single sample in a study of blood T cell repertoires in COVID-19. Assay: immunoSEQ multiplex PCR; the TCRdb copy retains only in-frame clones and omits some. Among 250,000 to 300,000 clones, approximately 88% were seen once, and the ten largest hold around 1%. Sequencing input: PBMCs or T cells enriched from blood (not recorded which). All receptors derive from a woman in her twenties or thirties who had recovered from COVID-19. CDR3s leave out the opening cysteine and the closing phenylalanine or tryptophan.

j_gene,v_gene,CDR3aa
TRBJ1-3,TRBV19,ASSMGLGNTIY
TRBJ2-5,TRBV7-9,ASSLTDAGQETQY
TRBJ2-5,TRBV2,ASNSAYQETQY
TRBJ1-4,TRBV7-6,ASSLRGPDEKLF
TRBJ2-1,TRBV10-2,ASSEIGRSAQF
TRBJ2-5,TRBV5-1,ASSFWTSGGAETQY
TRBJ1-3,TRBV6-5,ASSRRGLEGNTIY
TRBJ1-2,TRBV19,ASRFRVLDGYT
TRBJ2-1,TRBV7-9,ASSFIGGGRAGEQF
TRBJ1-2,TRBV28,ASSLYVNLRYGYT
TRBJ2-1,TRBV7-6,ASSLALAGSYNEQF
TRBJ1-5,TRBV7-8,ASSLYRDSLSNQPQH
TRBJ2-3,TRBV7-3,ASSFDRTSVSTQY
TRBJ2-7,TRBV4-3,ASSQYLLAGGEQY
TRBJ1-5,TRBV30,AWSVQVGAGFDQPQH
TRBJ1-1,TRBV12-5,ASATHRGVAF
TRBJ1-1,TRBV19,ASSIIYGGTEAF
TRBJ2-7,TRBV2,ASSGGDSREQY
TRBJ1-2,TRBV5-1,ASSLAPTGIYGYT
TRBJ1-1,TRBV7-2,ASSLGVRGGTHTEAF
TRBJ2-1,TRBV28,ASSALISSGIYNEQF
TRBJ1-1,TRBV30,AWILTGGTEAF
TRBJ1-4,TRBV11-3,ASSSNHWRDRGVTNEKLF
TRBJ2-1,TRBV6-5,ASTQTSGAFNEQF
TRBJ2-7,TRBV27,ASSYQLGGSYEQY
TRBJ2-6,TRBV19,ASSLTLGANVLT
TRBJ2-7,TRBV3-1/TRBV3-2,ASSQDLAHYEQY
TRBJ2-7,TRBV6-5,ATHRGVYEQY
TRBJ2-2,TRBV5-5,ASSLLGGFTGELF
TRBJ1-1,TRBV14,ASSQDAGTGSEAF
TRBJ2-1,TRBV10-1,ASSESLRRGGPLSHNEQF
TRBJ1-4,TRBV2,ASAQEEGYEKLF
TRBJ2-5,TRBV29-1,SVSRPAGETQY
TRBJ2-3,TRBV7-9,ASSSALAGPTDTQY
TRBJ2-7,TRBV7-9,ASGGQGALEQY
TRBJ2-1,TRBV7-2,ASSIRVLASEDEQF
TRBJ1-4,TRBV28,ASSFSAGVYEKLF
TRBJ2-2,TRBV4-1,ATLIPRAGGRAGELF
TRBJ1-1,TRBV28,ASSLYRNTEAF
TRBJ1-4,TRBV9,ASSVGQGGNEKLF
TRBJ1-3,TRBV9,ASSVATGSGNTIY
TRBJ1-1,TRBV11-3,ASSLAPGGFNTEAF
TRBJ2-3,TRBV5-8,ASSLAGVGNADTQY
TRBJ1-2,TRBV10-3,AIFRGDRSDGYT
TRBJ1-6,TRBV27,ASSLRADKGPLH
TRBJ2-7,TRBV11-2,ASNSGLAYEQY
TRBJ1-2,TRBV9,ASSARTGAFGYGYT
TRBJ2-7,TRBV5-1,ASSLDSLSYEQY
TRBJ1-5,TRBV5-5,ASSLDRGSDSNQPQH
TRBJ1-2,TRBV5-1,ASSFSRYGYT
TRBJ2-6,TRBV4-2,ASSQEGPASGANVLT
TRBJ2-3,TRBV13,ASIPLDSYGTDTQY